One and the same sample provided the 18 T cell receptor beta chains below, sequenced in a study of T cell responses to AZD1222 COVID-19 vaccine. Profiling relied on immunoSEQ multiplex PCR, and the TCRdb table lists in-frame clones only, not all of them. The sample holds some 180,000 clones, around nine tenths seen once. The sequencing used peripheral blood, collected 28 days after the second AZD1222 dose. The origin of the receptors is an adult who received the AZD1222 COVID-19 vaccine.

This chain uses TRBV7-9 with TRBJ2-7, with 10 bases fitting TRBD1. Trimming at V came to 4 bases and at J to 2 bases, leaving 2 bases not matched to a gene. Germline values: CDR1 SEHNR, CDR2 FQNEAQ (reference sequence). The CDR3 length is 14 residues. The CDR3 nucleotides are TGTGCCAGCAGCTCCGGGACAGGGGCCTACGAGCAGTACTTC. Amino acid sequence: CASSSGTGAYEQYF.

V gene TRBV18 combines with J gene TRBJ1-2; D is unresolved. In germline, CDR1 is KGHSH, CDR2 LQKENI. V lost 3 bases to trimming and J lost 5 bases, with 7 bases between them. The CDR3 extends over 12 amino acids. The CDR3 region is CASSPAIYGYTF. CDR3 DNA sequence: TGTGCCAGCTCACCGGCGATTTATGGCTACACCTTC.

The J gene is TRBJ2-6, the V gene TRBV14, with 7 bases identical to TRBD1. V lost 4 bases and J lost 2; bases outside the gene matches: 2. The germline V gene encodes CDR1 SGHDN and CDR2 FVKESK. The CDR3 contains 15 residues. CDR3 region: CASSPQGTGANVLTF. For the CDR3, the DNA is TGTGCCAGCAGCCCACAGGGGACTGGGGCCAACGTCCTGACTTTC.

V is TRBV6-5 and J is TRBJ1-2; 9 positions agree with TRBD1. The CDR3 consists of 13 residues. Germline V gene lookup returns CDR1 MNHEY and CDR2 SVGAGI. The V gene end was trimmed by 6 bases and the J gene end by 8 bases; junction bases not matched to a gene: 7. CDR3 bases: TGTGCCAGCAGGCCACAGGGGGCGAAGGGCTACACCTTC. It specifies CASRPQGAKGYTF.

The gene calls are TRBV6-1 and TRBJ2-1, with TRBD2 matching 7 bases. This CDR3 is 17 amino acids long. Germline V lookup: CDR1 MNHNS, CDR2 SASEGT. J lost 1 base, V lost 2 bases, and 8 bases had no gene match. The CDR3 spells CASSESLVGGSYNEQFF. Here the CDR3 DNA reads TGTGCCAGCAGTGAATCCTTGGTGGGGGGGTCCTACAATGAGCAGTTCTTC.

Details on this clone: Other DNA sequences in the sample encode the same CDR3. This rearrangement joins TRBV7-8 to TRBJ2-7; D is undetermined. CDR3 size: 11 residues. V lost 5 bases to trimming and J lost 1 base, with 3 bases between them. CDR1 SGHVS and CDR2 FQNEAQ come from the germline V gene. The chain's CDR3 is CASSPSYEQYF. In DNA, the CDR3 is TGTGCCAGCAGCCCGTCCTACGAGCAGTACTTC.

The CDR3 DNA sequence: TGTGCCAGCAGCGAGCGATGGGGGGCCCAGTACTTC. This sequence encodes CASSERWGAQYF. V usage is TRBV9 and J usage is TRBJ2-5, with D possibly TRBD2 on 6 matching bases. Trimming cost V 3 bases and J 9 bases, with 12 bases left between them. Germline V gene data show CDR1 as SGDLS and CDR2 as YYNGEE. The CDR3 contains 12 residues.

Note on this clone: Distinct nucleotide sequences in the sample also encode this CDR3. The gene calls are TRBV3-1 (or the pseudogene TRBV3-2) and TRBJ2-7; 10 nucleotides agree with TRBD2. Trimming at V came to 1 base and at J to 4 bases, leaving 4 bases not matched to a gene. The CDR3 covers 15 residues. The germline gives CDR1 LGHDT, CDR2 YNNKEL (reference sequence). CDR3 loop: CASSQGSGGPYEQYF. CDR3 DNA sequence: TGTGCCAGCAGCCAAGGTAGCGGGGGGCCGTACGAGCAGTACTTC.

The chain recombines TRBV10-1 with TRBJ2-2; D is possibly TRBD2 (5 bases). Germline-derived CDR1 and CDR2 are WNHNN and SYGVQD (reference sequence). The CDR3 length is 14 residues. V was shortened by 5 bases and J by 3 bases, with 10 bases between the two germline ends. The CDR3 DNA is TGCGCCAGCAGTTATATGAGGGACACCGGGGAGCTGTTTTTT. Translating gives CASSYMRDTGELFF.

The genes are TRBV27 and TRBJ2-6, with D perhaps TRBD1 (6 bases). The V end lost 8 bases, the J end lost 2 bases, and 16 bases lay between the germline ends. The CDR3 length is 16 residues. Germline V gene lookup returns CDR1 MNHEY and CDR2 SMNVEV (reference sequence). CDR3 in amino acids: CASRALGGAGANVLTF. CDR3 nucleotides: TGTGCCAGCCGCGCCCTAGGGGGAGCTGGGGCCAACGTCCTGACTTTC.

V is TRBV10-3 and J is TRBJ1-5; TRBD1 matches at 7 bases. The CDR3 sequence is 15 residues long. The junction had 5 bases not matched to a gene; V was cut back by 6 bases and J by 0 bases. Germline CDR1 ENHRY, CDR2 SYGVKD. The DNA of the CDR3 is TGTGCCATCAGGGCAACAGGGGATAGCAATCAGCCCCAGCATTTT. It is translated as CAIRATGDSNQPQHF.

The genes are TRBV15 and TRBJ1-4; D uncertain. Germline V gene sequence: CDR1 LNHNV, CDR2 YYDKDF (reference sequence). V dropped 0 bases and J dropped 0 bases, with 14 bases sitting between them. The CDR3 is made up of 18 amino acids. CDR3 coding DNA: TGTGCCACCAGCAGAGACGGAGGAAGATTGTCAACTAATGAAAAACTGTTTTTT. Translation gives CATSRDGGRLSTNEKLFF.

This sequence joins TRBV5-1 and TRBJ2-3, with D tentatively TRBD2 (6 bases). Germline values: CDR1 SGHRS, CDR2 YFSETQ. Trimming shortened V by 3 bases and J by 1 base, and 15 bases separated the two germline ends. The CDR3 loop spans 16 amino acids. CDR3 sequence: CASSSMGGRGTDTQYF. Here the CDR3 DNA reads TGCGCCAGCAGCTCAATGGGGGGTCGTGGCACAGATACGCAGTATTTT.

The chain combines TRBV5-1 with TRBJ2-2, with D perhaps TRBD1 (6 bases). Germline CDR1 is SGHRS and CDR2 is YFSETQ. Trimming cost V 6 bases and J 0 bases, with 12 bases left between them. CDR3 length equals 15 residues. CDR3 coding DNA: TGCGCCAGCATGAGGGGACAAACGAACACCGGGGAGCTGTTTTTT. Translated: CASMRGQTNTGELFF.

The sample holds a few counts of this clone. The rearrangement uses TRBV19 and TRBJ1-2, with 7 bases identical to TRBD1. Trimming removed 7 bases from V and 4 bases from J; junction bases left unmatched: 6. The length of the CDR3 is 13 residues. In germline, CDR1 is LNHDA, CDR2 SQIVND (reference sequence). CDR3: CASTGQDSYGYTF. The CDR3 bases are TGTGCCAGTACCGGACAGGATAGCTATGGCTACACCTTC. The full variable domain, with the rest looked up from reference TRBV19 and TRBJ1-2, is DGGITQSPKYLFRKEGQNVTLSCEQNLNHDAMYWYRQDPGQGLRLIYYSQIVNDFQKGDIAEGYSVSREKKESFPLTVTSAQKNPTAFYLCASTGQDSYGYTFGSGTRLTVV.

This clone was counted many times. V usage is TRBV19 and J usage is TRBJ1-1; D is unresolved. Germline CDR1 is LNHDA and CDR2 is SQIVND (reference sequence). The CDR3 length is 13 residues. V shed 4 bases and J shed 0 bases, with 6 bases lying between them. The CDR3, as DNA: TGTGCCAGTAGTACGAGCATGAACACTGAAGCTTTCTTT. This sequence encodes CASSTSMNTEAFF.

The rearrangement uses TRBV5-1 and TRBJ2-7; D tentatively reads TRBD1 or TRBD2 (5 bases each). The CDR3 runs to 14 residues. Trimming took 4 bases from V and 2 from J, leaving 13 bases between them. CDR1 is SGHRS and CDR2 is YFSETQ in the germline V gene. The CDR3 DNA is TGCGCCAGCAGCCCCGAGGGGCATACCTACGAGCAGTACTTC. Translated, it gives CASSPEGHTYEQYF.

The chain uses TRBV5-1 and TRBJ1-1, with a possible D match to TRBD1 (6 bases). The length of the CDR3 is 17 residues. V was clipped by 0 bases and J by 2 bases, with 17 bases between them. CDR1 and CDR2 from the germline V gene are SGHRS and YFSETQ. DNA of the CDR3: TGCGCCAGCAGCTTGGAGTACAACCGGGGACAAAACACTGAAGCTTTCTTT. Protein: CASSLEYNRGQNTEAFF.